This T cell receptor (beta chain) is drawn from a study of T cells in Graves' hyperthyroidism and ophthalmopathy. Turning to the study itself: Prior to any treatment, at the point of initial diagnosis, peripheral blood was collected. Points from the study as a whole: Ophthalmopathy, which appeared later, was predicted by the model a median about 6.8 months before onset.

The investigators amplified TCR beta CDR3 regions from RNA transcripts. The TCR CDR3 first-round RT-PCR relied on the HTBI primer set. TCRdb redid the calling of the multiplex PCR reads with MiXCR, one entry per CDR3 protein. The sample has about 280,000 distinct CDR3 sequences, under 30% seen once; the top ten hold about a quarter. The diagnostic basis comprised clinical symptoms, serum thyroxine and TRAb, thyroid ultrasound and orbital computed tomography. Fresh peripheral blood, approximately 10 ml, was the source of the PBMCs. The sample holds one count of this clonotype. The antigen is not known. Germline V lookup: CDR1 MNHEY, CDR2 SVGAGI. V lost 2 bases, J lost 7 bases, and 18 bases lay in between. The CDR3 has 16 residues.

J is TRBJ1-5 and V is TRBV6-5; a possible D gene is TRBD1 (5 bases). This receptor was obtained from a man aged 35 to 55 with Graves' hyperthyroidism that later progressed to Graves' ophthalmopathy. Sequencing used blood. The CDR3 spells CASSYLGRQSLQPQHF. The DNA of the CDR3 is TGTGCCAGCAGTTACCTTGGGAGACAGAGCCTGCAGCCCCAGCATTTT.